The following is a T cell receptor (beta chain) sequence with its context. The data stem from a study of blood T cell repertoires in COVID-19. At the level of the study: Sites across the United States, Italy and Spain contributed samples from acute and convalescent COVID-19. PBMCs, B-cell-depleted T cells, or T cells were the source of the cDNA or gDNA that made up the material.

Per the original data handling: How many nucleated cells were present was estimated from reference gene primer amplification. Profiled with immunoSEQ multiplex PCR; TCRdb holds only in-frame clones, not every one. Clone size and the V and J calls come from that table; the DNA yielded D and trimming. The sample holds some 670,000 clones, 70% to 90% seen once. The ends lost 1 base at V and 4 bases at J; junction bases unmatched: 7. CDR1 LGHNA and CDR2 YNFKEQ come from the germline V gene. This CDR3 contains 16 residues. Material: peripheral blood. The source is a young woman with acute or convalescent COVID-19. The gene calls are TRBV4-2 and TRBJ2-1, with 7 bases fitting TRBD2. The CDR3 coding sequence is TGTGCCAGCAGCCAAGGAACCGGGACTACTTACAATGAGCAGTTCTTC. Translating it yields CASSQGTGTTYNEQFF.